A selection of T cell receptor beta chains follows, all from one sample in a study of response to subunit inactivated influenza vaccine. TCRdb recomputed calls from the RT-PCR reads with MiXCR, one row per CDR3 protein. The repertoire holds 290,000 or so distinct CDR3 sequences, with 20% to 25% as singletons. The sequencing here drew on PBMCs from blood, taken around 22 months after vaccination. These receptors originate from a man between 50 and 69 years old who received an inactivated influenza vaccine. CDR3s include the opening cysteine and the closing phenylalanine or tryptophan. Each record gives: clone size, V gene, D gene, J gene, CDR3 protein, CDR3 DNA. The D gene is left open where the match is weak. The size of a clone is reported for some rows only, either as once, few or many, or as a class for expanded clones.

.	TRBV5-6	TRBD2	TRBJ2-3	CASSSQRGGVNTQYF	TGTGCCAGCAGCTCCCAGCGGGGGGGAGTAAATACGCAGTATTTT
.	TRBV7-9	.	TRBJ2-1	CASSFALYNEQFF	TGTGCCAGCAGCTTCGCCCTGTACAATGAGCAGTTCTTC
.	TRBV5-1	.	TRBJ2-7	CASSLAPRDPYEQYF	TGCGCCAGCAGCTTGGCCCCAAGAGACCCCTACGAGCAGTACTTC
few	TRBV7-9	TRBD1	TRBJ1-2	CASSLSDREGYTF	TGTGCCAGCAGCTTAAGTGACAGGGAAGGCTACACCTTC
.	TRBV5-1	.	TRBJ2-1	CASSLETGLQFF	TGCGCCAGCAGCTTGGAGACAGGTCTGCAGTTCTTC
few	TRBV28	.	TRBJ1-6	CASRMTGTHSLGSPLHF	TGTGCCAGCAGAATGACCGGGACACACTCCTTAGGTTCACCCCTCCACTTT
few	TRBV18	TRBD2	TRBJ2-1	CASSPGLADYNEQFF	TGTGCCAGCTCACCCGGGCTAGCGGATTACAATGAGCAGTTCTTC
.	TRBV3-1	TRBD2	TRBJ2-5	CASSPTTSGTKETQYF	TGTGCCAGCAGCCCAACGACTAGCGGGACCAAAGAGACCCAGTACTTC
few	TRBV9	TRBD2	TRBJ2-7	CASARSSGGNYEQYF	TGTGCCAGCGCAAGGTCTAGCGGGGGGAACTACGAGCAGTACTTC
.	TRBV4-2	TRBD1	TRBJ1-2	CASSPGQDWPGYTF	TGTGCCAGCAGCCCGGGACAGGACTGGCCCGGCTACACCTTC
.	TRBV10-3	.	TRBJ1-4	CAISGTTNEKLFF	TGTGCCATCTCGGGTACAACTAATGAAAAACTGTTTTTT
.	TRBV20-1	TRBD2	TRBJ2-1	CSARRDYRSYNEQFF	TGCAGTGCTAGGCGGGACTACCGCTCCTACAATGAGCAGTTCTTC
.	TRBV7-2	.	TRBJ2-3	CASNTGGADTQYF	TGTGCCAGCAACACAGGGGGGGCAGATACGCAGTATTTT
few	TRBV20-1	.	TRBJ1-2	CSARAEGLRGYTF	TGCAGTGCTAGAGCGGAGGGTCTCCGTGGCTACACCTTC
few	TRBV3-1	TRBD1	TRBJ2-7	CASSQDVGQKYEQYF	TGTGCCAGCAGCCAAGATGTGGGACAGAAATACGAGCAGTACTTC
.	TRBV20-1	.	TRBJ1-1	CSASPGLVTEAFF	TGCAGTGCTTCCCCAGGGCTGGTGACTGAAGCTTTCTTT
few	TRBV12-3/TRBV12-4	.	TRBJ2-5	CASSFSSGIGETQYF	TGTGCCAGCAGTTTTTCTTCAGGGATAGGGGAGACCCAGTACTTC
.	TRBV7-9	TRBD1	TRBJ1-2	CASRTTGDYGYTF	TGTGCCAGCAGAACGACAGGGGACTATGGCTACACCTTC
few	TRBV25-1	.	TRBJ2-7	CASSEYRTVDEQYF	TGTGCCAGCAGTGAATACCGGACAGTGGACGAGCAGTACTTC
.	TRBV10-3	.	TRBJ2-3	CAISDGRGPSTDTQYF	TGTGCCATCAGTGACGGGCGGGGGCCTAGCACAGATACGCAGTATTTT
few	TRBV4-3	.	TRBJ2-5	CASSQDRFRGSETQYF	TGCGCCAGCAGCCAAGACAGGTTTAGGGGATCGGAGACCCAGTACTTC
many	TRBV29-1	.	TRBJ1-1	CSVIRTAGATEAFF	TGCAGCGTAATACGGACCGCGGGGGCCACTGAAGCTTTCTTT